These T cell receptor beta chains were read from a single sample in a study of control samples from healthy donors and cancer patients. Only in-frame clones appear in the TCRdb table, and some are missing; sequencing was by immunoSEQ multiplex PCR. The table includes some 44,000 clones, roughly three quarters detected once. Sequencing was performed on formalin-fixed, paraffin-embedded tissue. Receptor source: a male donor with melanoma. CDR3s leave out the opening cysteine and the closing phenylalanine or tryptophan. Each record gives: V gene, clone size, CDR3 protein. Size is stated for part of the rows, as once, few or many counts, or as a class when the clone is expanded.

v_gene: TRBV7-3
abundance: NA
CDR3aa: ASSLMAGPSPLH

v_gene: TRBV5-1
abundance: once
CDR3aa: ASSLGISGNTIY

v_gene: TRBV6-7
abundance: NA
CDR3aa: ASTEGASRSPLH

v_gene: TRBV7-9
abundance: NA
CDR3aa: ASSLTGVTYKQY

v_gene: TRBV3-1/TRBV3-2
abundance: NA
CDR3aa: ASSLTSGNEQF

v_gene: TRBV4-1
abundance: few
CDR3aa: ASSQGEVATNEKLF

v_gene: TRBV10-3
abundance: NA
CDR3aa: AISDSGSDNEQF

v_gene: TRBV7-3
abundance: many
CDR3aa: ASSSPEGSSYNEQF

v_gene: TRBV6-5
abundance: NA
CDR3aa: ASTGGANYGYT

v_gene: TRBV28
abundance: NA
CDR3aa: ASSPLDWEHRNTGELF

v_gene: TRBV6-5
abundance: NA
CDR3aa: ASSQTSGATYEQY

v_gene: TRBV5-4
abundance: once
CDR3aa: ASSLGPGELF

v_gene: TRBV24-1
abundance: few
CDR3aa: ATSEGLAGDEQF

v_gene: TRBV18
abundance: NA
CDR3aa: ASSPPGQGPDSLNYGYT

v_gene: TRBV19
abundance: NA
CDR3aa: ASRTGTGIAGELF

v_gene: TRBV10-3
abundance: NA
CDR3aa: AVAAGGDSNEQF